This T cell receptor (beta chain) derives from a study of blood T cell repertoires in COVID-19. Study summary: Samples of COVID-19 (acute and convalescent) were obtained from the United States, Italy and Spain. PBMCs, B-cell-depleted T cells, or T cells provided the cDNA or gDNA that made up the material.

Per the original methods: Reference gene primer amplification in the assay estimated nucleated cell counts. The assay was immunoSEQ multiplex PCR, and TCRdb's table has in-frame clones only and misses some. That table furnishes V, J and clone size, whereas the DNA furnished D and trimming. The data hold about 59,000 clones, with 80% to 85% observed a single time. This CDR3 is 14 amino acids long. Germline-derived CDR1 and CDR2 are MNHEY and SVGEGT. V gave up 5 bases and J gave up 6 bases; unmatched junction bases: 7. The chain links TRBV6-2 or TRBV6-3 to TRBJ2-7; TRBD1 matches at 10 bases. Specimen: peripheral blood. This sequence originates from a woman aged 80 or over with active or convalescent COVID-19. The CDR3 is CASSTPDRGFEQYF. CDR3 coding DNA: TGTGCCAGCAGTACGCCGGACAGGGGGTTCGAGCAGTACTTC.